This T cell receptor beta chain stems from a study of cytomegalovirus exposure and HLA in healthy donors (dated by TCRdb to 2016 to 2017). A note on the overall study: According to a later analysis, the roughly 120 validation repertoires were produced on the same platform as the roughly 720 repertoires of the first cohort. The study was designed to test whether signatures of past pathogen exposure could be identified by cataloging public T cell receptors. In addition to the first cohort of 650 to 750 subjects, a separate validation cohort of over 90 different subjects was used. To predict cytomegalovirus infection status, the study brought together high-throughput TCR immunosequencing, statistical association of individual TCRs with disease status, and machine learning.

Library creation used the immunoSEQ multiplex PCR assay. As for the original processing: A statistical classification framework was built for diagnosing cytomegalovirus status from the catalog of TCR beta chain sequences. TCRdb carries this immuneACCESS record with in-frame sequences only. Its versions omit some clonotypes, under half of them owing to an unresolved V gene in the studies checked, with the rest unexplained. V, J and clone size derive from that table, while D and trimming were established from the DNA sequence. Present in this sample are about 200,000 clones, roughly 91% of which were seen just once. The top ten clones comprise roughly 2% of the sample. This clone turned up a few times. Its antigen is currently not known. Base qualities are not at hand, and no much larger clone is one base apart. CDR1 and CDR2, looked up from the germline V gene, are SGHTA and FQGNSA. V is reduced by 5 bases and J by 5 bases, leaving a spacing of 12 bases between them. There are 13 amino acids in the CDR3, from cysteine to phenylalanine inclusive. Here the CDR3 DNA is all that survives: 39 bases in frame from base 1.

Donors formed part of the validation cohort, which comprised 120 subjects and was distinct from the first cohort of under 850 subjects. Paper-wide results and their limitations: All 120 or so repertoires were used to score co-occurrence in the validation cohort in a later analysis, because that analysis had no HLA typing for the cohort. The study listed 150 to 200 TCR beta chains as associated with cytomegalovirus. While some public TCRs were present in many individuals, most TCR sequences turned up only very rarely across donors. In both the original and validation cohorts, the classifier was reported to diagnose cytomegalovirus status with high specificity and sensitivity. In vitro tests confirmed that a few of the cytomegalovirus-associated TCR beta chains recognize cytomegalovirus antigens. Of the cluster scores, about 94% were above 0 in a later analysis, which found that TCRs clustered in the first cohort also tended to co-occur in the 95 to 150 validation repertoires. It was suggested by the authors that the approach could potentially be generalized to other disease states and immunological phenotypes.

This clonotype was sampled from a woman aged 18-29 years in good health and CMV-seropositive. Source material: PBMCs. The chain joins TRBV7-2 to TRBJ1-1, with no confident D gene call. DNA sequence: TGTGCCAGCAGCCGGTGGACGGGGACTGAAGCTTTCTTT. It translates as CASSRWTGTEAFF.